These T cell receptor beta chains were read from a single sample in a study of cytomegalovirus exposure and HLA in healthy donors. Clones were sequenced by immunoSEQ multiplex PCR, and TCRdb holds only the in-frame ones, with some missing. This sample has approximately 110,000 clones, with 94% found just once. Sequenced sample: PBMCs. The origin of the receptors is a woman between 18 and 30 years old in good health and CMV-seronegative. Both conserved end residues are part of each CDR3. Each record gives: CDR3 protein, CDR3 DNA, V gene, D gene, J gene, clone size. D genes are given only for firm matches. Expanded clones are given a class, and other clones once, few, many or no size at all.

CASSPRANTEAFF,TGTGCCAGTAGTCCCAGGGCAAACACTGAAGCTTTCTTT,TRBV19,-,TRBJ1-1,-
CAIRPGQGIRNEKLFF,TGTGCCATCAGGCCGGGACAGGGAATTCGGAATGAAAAACTGTTTTTT,TRBV10-3,TRBD1,TRBJ1-4,-
CAISQRTSGGAHSGQYF,TGTGCCATCAGTCAGCGGACTAGCGGGGGGGCCCACTCGGGGCAGTACTTC,TRBV10-3,TRBD2,TRBJ2-7,-
CASSLQGFTDTQYF,TGCGCCAGCAGCTTGCAGGGGTTCACAGATACGCAGTATTTT,TRBV5-1,-,TRBJ2-3,-
CASSQGTGNQPQHF,TGCGCCAGCAGCCAAGGGACAGGTAATCAGCCCCAGCATTTT,TRBV5-1,TRBD1,TRBJ1-5,-
CVFGGRVLNTEAFF,TGTGTCTTTGGGGGCCGTGTCTTGAACACTGAAGCTTTCTTT,TRBV28,-,TRBJ1-1,-
CAILRDRGYEQYF,TGTGCCATCCTAAGGGACAGGGGCTACGAGCAGTACTTC,TRBV28,TRBD1,TRBJ2-7,-
CAWGVNFETQYF,TGTGCCTGGGGTGTAAACTTTGAGACCCAGTACTTC,TRBV30,-,TRBJ2-5,-
CASSPEREAALYYEQYF,TGTGCCAGCAGCCCGGAGCGGGAGGCCGCTCTCTACTACGAGCAGTACTTC,TRBV7-9,TRBD2,TRBJ2-7,once
CASSEVAQLGNTIYF,TGTGCCAGCAGTGAAGTGGCACAGCTTGGAAACACCATATATTTT,TRBV6-1,-,TRBJ1-3,-
CSVNDGQFEAFF,TGCAGCGTTAACGACGGACAATTTGAAGCTTTCTTT,TRBV29-1,-,TRBJ1-1,-
CASAAPGHGYTF,TGTGCCAGCGCCGCCCCAGGGCACGGCTACACCTTC,TRBV11-2,-,TRBJ1-2,-
CASSLTGREPQHF,TGTGCCAGCAGCTTGACAGGGAGGGAGCCCCAGCATTTT,TRBV5-6,-,TRBJ1-5,-
CASSLTGSDGNTIYF,TGTGCCAGCAGCTTAACAGGGTCTGACGGAAACACCATATATTTT,TRBV7-9,-,TRBJ1-3,once
CASRGRDMPYEQYF,TGTGCCAGCAGGGGCAGGGACATGCCCTACGAGCAGTACTTC,TRBV2,-,TRBJ2-7,-
CASHRGDSFYEQYF,TGTGCCAGCCATAGGGGGGACAGCTTCTACGAGCAGTACTTC,TRBV6-6,-,TRBJ2-7,-
CASSERWNQPQHF,TGTGCCAGCAGTGAACGGTGGAATCAGCCCCAGCATTTT,TRBV2,-,TRBJ1-5,-
CASSLQAGGRGETQYF,TGTGCCAGCAGCTTACAAGCGGGGGGCCGGGGCGAGACCCAGTACTTC,TRBV7-2,TRBD2,TRBJ2-5,-
CATSRDAGATNEKLFF,TGTGCCACCAGCAGAGATGCGGGAGCAACTAATGAAAAACTGTTTTTT,TRBV15,-,TRBJ1-4,-
CASSPTQGTNEKLFF,TGTGCCAGCTCACCAACACAGGGAACTAATGAAAAACTGTTTTTT,TRBV18,-,TRBJ1-4,-
CASSGRDTEAFF,TGTGCCAGCAGTGGGCGGGACACTGAAGCTTTCTTT,TRBV6-5,-,TRBJ1-1,-
CASSAIRGGWEDTEAFF,TGTGCCAGCAGTGCCATACGGGGGGGGTGGGAGGACACTGAAGCTTTCTTT,TRBV28,-,TRBJ1-1,-
CASSVGQGDPHPLYF,TGTGCCAGCAGCGTAGGTCAGGGCGATCCCCACCCCTTATATTTT,TRBV9,-,TRBJ1-3,-
CASSFRQGGGFTDTQYF,TGCGCCAGCAGCTTTCGACAGGGAGGTGGCTTTACAGATACGCAGTATTTT,TRBV5-1,-,TRBJ2-3,-
CASSFASGSMGETQYF,TGCGCCAGCAGCTTTGCTAGCGGGAGTATGGGAGAGACCCAGTACTTC,TRBV5-1,TRBD2,TRBJ2-5,-
CASSPVQGRTYEQYF,TGTGCCAGCAGCCCCGTACAGGGACGTACCTACGAGCAGTACTTC,TRBV7-9,-,TRBJ2-7,once
CASSDRDYTGELFF,TGTGCCAGCAGCGACAGGGATTACACCGGGGAGCTGTTTTTT,TRBV9,-,TRBJ2-2,-
CASSQEVAAGDTQYF,TGTGCCAGCAGCCAAGAGGTAGCAGCTGGCGATACGCAGTATTTT,TRBV4-2,-,TRBJ2-3,-
CASSVEWGPNTGELFF,TGTGCCAGCAGCGTAGAGTGGGGGCCCAACACCGGGGAGCTGTTTTTT,TRBV9,-,TRBJ2-2,once
CASSLTGENIQYF,TGCGCCAGCAGCTTGACAGGGGAAAACATTCAGTACTTC,TRBV5-1,TRBD1,TRBJ2-4,-
CASSFYPPEAFF,TGTGCCAGCAGTTTTTATCCTCCTGAAGCTTTCTTT,TRBV28,-,TRBJ1-1,-
CASRRAGGYTF,TGTGCCAGCAGGAGGGCCGGGGGCTACACCTTC,TRBV28,-,TRBJ1-2,-
CASSLKDSLNYGYTF,TGTGCCAGCAGCTTAAAGGACAGCCTTAACTATGGCTACACCTTC,TRBV11-2,-,TRBJ1-2,-